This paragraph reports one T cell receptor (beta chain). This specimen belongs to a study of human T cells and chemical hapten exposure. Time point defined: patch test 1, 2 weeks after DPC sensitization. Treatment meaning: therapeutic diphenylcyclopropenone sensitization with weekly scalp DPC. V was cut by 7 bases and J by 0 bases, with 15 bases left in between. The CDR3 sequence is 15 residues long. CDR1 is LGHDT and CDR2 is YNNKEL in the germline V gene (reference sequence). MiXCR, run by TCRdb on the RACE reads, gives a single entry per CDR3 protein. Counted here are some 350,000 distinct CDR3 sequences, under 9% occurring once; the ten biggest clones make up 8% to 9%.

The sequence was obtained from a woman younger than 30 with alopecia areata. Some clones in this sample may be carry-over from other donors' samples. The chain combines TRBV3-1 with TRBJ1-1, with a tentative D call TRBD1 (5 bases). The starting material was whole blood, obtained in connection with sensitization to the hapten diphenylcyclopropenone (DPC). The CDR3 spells CASNKDGGMNTEAFF. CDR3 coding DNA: TGTGCCAGCAACAAGGATGGGGGAATGAACACTGAAGCTTTCTTT.